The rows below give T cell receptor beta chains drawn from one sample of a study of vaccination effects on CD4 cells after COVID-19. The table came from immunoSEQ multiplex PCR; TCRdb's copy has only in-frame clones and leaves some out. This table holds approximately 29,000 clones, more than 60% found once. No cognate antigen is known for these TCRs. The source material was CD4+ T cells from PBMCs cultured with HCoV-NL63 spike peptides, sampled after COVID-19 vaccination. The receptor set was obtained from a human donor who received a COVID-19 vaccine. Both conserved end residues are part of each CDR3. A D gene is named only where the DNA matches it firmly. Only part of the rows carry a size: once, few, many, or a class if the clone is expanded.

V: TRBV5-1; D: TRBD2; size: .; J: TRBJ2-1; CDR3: CASSLSRLAGGLRLFF; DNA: TGCGCCAGCAGCTTATCCCGACTAGCGGGAGGGTTGAGGCTGTTCTTC
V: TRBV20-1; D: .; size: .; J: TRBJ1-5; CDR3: CSASSSVNQPQHF; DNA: TGCAGTGCTAGTTCGAGCGTTAATCAGCCCCAGCATTTT
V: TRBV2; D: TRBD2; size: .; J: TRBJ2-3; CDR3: CASTQPGTRAARTSTDTQYF; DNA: TGTGCCAGCACACAACCCGGGACTAGAGCGGCCCGGACTAGCACAGATACGCAGTATTTT
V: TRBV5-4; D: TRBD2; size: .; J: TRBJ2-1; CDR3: CASSSLLAGGGDEQFF; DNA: TGTGCCAGCAGCTCTTTACTAGCGGGAGGAGGGGATGAGCAGTTCTTC
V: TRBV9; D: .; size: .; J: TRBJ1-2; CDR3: CASSVDGRGNYGYTF; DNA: TGTGCCAGCAGCGTAGACGGGAGGGGCAACTATGGCTACACCTTC
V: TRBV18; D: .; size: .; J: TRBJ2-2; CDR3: CASSPRTSSANTGELFF; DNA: TGTGCCAGCTCACCCCGAACCTCGAGTGCGAACACCGGGGAGCTGTTTTTT
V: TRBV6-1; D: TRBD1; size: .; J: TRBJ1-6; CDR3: CASSEDRASKRRNSPLHF; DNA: TGTGCCAGCAGTGAGGACAGGGCAAGTAAGCGGAGAAATTCACCCCTCCACTTT
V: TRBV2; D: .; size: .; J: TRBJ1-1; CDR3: CASSEVQAGSWRTEAFF; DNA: TGTGCCAGCAGTGAAGTGCAGGCAGGCTCGTGGCGGACTGAAGCTTTCTTT
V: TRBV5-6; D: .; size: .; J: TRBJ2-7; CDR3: CASSFRGEGREQYF; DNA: TGTGCCAGCAGCTTCCGGGGAGAAGGACGCGAGCAGTACTTC
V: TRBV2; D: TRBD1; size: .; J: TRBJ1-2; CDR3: CASNDRGLPYGYTF; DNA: TGTGCCAGCAACGACAGGGGGTTACCGTATGGCTACACCTTC
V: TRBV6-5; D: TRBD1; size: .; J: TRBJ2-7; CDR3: CASRDRGSHEQYF; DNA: TGTGCCAGCAGGGACAGGGGGTCCCACGAGCAGTACTTC
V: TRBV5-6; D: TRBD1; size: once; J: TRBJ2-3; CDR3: CASSRGGVSTDTQYF; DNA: TGTGCCAGCAGCAGAGGGGGCGTTAGCACAGATACGCAGTATTTT
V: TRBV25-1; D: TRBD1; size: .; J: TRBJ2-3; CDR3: CASSDTGGFADTQYF; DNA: TGTGCCAGCAGTGACACAGGGGGGTTCGCAGATACGCAGTATTTT
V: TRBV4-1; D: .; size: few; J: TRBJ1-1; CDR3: CASSRTVNTEAFF; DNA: TGCGCCAGCAGCCGGACAGTGAACACTGAAGCTTTCTTT
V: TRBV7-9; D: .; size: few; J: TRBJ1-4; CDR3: CASSLGRAAENEKLFF; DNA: TGTGCCAGCAGCTTAGGTCGCGCAGCAGAGAATGAAAAACTGTTTTTT
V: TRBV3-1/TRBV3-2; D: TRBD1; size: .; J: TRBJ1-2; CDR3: CASSDRGMLVGYTF; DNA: TGTGCCAGCAGCGACAGGGGTATGCTGGTTGGCTACACCTTC
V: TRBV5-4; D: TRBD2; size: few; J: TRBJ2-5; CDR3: CASSRGSGVQETQYF; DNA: TGTGCCAGCAGCCGGGGTAGCGGGGTCCAAGAGACCCAGTACTTC
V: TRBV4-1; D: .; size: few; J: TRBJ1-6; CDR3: CASSQGIRWGNSPLHF; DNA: TGCGCCAGCAGCCAAGGAATCAGGTGGGGGAATTCACCCCTCCACTTT
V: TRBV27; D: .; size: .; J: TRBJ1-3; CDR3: CASRRLGDYLSGNTIYF; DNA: TGTGCCAGCCGGCGGTTGGGCGATTACCTGTCTGGAAACACCATATATTTT
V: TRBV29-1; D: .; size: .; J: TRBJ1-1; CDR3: CSVGGTITEAFF; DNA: TGCAGCGTTGGGGGGACGATCACTGAAGCTTTCTTT
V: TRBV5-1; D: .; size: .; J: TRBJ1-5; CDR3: CASRYGTGDQPQHF; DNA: TGCGCCAGCAGATACGGGACGGGGGATCAGCCCCAGCATTTT
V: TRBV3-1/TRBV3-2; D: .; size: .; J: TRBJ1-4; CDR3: CASSPVLGSEKLFF; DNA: TGTGCCAGCAGCCCTGTGTTGGGGAGCGAAAAACTGTTTTTT
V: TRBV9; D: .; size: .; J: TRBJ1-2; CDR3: CASSEGSSLRVGGYTF; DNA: TGTGCCAGCAGCGAGGGATCCTCTCTCAGGGTTGGCGGCTACACCTTC
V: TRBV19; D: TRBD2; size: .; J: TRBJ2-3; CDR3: CASRGGRLAGTDTQYF; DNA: TGTGCCAGTAGGGGTGGGAGACTAGCGGGCACAGATACGCAGTATTTT
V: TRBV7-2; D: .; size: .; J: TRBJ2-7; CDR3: CASSPSYEQYF; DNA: TGTGCCAGCAGCCCTAGCTACGAGCAGTACTTC
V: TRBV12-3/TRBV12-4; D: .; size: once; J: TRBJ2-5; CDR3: CASSFFRGTQYF; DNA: TGTGCCAGCAGTTTTTTCCGGGGGACCCAGTACTTC
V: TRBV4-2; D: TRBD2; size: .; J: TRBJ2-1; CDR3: CASTTSGTPYNEQFF; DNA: TGTGCCAGCACTACTAGCGGGACTCCTTACAATGAGCAGTTCTTC
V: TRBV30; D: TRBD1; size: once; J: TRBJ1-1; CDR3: CAWDRTQGDTEAFF; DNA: TGTGCCTGGGATAGGACCCAGGGGGACACTGAAGCTTTCTTT
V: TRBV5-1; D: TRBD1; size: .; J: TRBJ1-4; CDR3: CASSPRDSLNEKLFF; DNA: TGCGCCAGCAGCCCAAGGGACAGCTTAAATGAAAAACTGTTTTTT